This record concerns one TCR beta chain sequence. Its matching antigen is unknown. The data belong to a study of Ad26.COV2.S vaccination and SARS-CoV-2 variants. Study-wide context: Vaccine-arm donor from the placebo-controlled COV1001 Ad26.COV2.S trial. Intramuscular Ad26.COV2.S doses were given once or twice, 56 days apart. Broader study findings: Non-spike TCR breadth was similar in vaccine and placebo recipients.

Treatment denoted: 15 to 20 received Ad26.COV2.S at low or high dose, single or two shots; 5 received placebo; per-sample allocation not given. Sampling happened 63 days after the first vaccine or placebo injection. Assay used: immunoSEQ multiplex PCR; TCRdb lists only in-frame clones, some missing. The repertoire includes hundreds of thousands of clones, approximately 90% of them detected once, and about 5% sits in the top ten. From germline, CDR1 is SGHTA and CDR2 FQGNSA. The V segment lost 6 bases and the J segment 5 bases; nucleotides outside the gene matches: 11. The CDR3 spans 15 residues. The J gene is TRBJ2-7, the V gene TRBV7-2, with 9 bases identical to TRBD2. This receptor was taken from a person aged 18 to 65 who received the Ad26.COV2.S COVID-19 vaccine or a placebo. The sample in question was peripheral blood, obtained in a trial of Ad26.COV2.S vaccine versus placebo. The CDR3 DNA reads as TGTGCCAGCAGTTTAAGTCTGGCTAGCGGGGACGAGCAGTACTTC. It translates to CASSLSLASGDEQYF.